Below are 14 T cell receptor beta chains sequenced from a single sample in a study of shared clonotypes between healthy human individuals. TCRdb's copy holds only in-frame clones and misses some; the assay was immunoSEQ multiplex PCR. The sample has over 2 million clones; 85% to 95% are singletons. The sequencing input was naive CD4+ T cells sorted from blood. The subset was: CD45RA+ positively selected. These receptor sequences come from a man between 18 and 29 years old in good health.

Only one count was recorded for this clone. This chain links TRBV11-2 with TRBJ2-1; no clear D. From germline, CDR1 is SGHAT and CDR2 FQNNGV. CDR3 size: 16 residues. V lost 1 base and J lost 4, with 14 bases in between. DNA of the CDR3: TGTGCCAGCAGCTTAGGGAGAGACGCCAAGTACAATGAGCAGTTCTTC. This translates into CASSLGRDAKYNEQFF.

The J gene is TRBJ1-1, the V gene TRBV27, with TRBD1 matching 7 bases. Germline V gene sequence: CDR1 MNHEY, CDR2 SMNVEV (reference sequence). This CDR3 is built from 16 residues. The J segment lost 2 bases and the V segment lost 10 bases, leaving 16 bases of the junction unmatched. The CDR3 coding sequence is TGTGCCACCCCGAAGACAGGGTTGGTACACAACACTGAAGCTTTCTTT. This codes for CATPKTGLVHNTEAFF.

This clone has a single count. This rearrangement joins TRBV7-9 to TRBJ1-2, with a tentative D call TRBD1 (5 bases). V was trimmed by 6 bases and J by 7 bases, leaving 24 bases between them. CDR1 and CDR2 from the germline V gene are SEHNR and FQNEAQ (reference sequence). The CDR3 length is 16 residues. The CDR3 loop is CASSGAGTTGHLGYTF. CDR3 DNA sequence: TGTGCCAGCAGTGGGGCCGGGACGACCGGCCATCTTGGCTACACCTTC.

V is TRBV5-6 and J is TRBJ2-3, with unresolved D. Germline V gene sequence: CDR1 SGHDT, CDR2 YYEEEE. CDR3 length: 15 residues. V gave up 2 bases and J gave up 3 bases, with 13 bases separating them. The CDR3 spells CASSLVHVDTDTQYF. The CDR3 DNA reads TGTGCCAGCAGCTTAGTACACGTGGATACAGATACGCAGTATTTT.

J is TRBJ2-5 and V is TRBV7-2; 10 bases agree with TRBD2. The trim removed 5 bases at V and 1 base at J, leaving 7 bases unmatched. The CDR3 contains 16 residues. Germline V gene sequence: CDR1 SGHTA, CDR2 FQGNSA. DNA for the CDR3: TGTGCCAGCAGCCGCCAGGGACTAGCGTCCCAAGAGACCCAGTACTTC. It specifies CASSRQGLASQETQYF. Supplemented by reference TRBV7-2 and TRBJ2-5, the full variable domain reads GAGVSQSPSNKVTEKGKDVELRCDPISGHTALYWYRQSLGQGLEFLIYFQGNSAPDKSGLPSDRFSAERTGGSVSTLTIQRTQQEDSAVYLCASSRQGLASQETQYFGPGTRLLVL.

This clone occurred once. The rearrangement uses TRBV28 and TRBJ2-2; 7 bases are shared with TRBD1. There are 16 residues in the CDR3. V was clipped by 3 bases and J by 4 bases; unmatched bases: 8. Germline CDR1 and CDR2: MDHEN and SYDVKM. Written as DNA, the CDR3 is TGTGCCAGCAGTTTGTTGGCTGACAGGGCCACCGGGGAGCTGTTTTTT. It translates to CASSLLADRATGELFF.

This chain connects TRBV30 to TRBJ2-4; D uncertain. Germline CDR1 GTSNPN, CDR2 SVGIG (reference sequence). V was trimmed by 1 base and J by 8 bases, leaving 9 bases between them. The CDR3 totals 12 residues. The CDR3 sequence: CAWSGGADIQYF. CDR3 nucleotide sequence: TGTGCCTGGAGTGGGGGTGCGGACATTCAGTACTTC.

The V gene is TRBV19, the J gene TRBJ1-6; D is undetermined. CDR1 is LNHDA and CDR2 is SQIVND in the germline V gene (reference sequence). Between the trimmed V and J ends, which lost 3 bases and 8 bases, there was a span of 14 bases. This CDR3 region has 15 residues. CDR3 in amino acids: CASSMVPVGYSPLHF. DNA for the CDR3: TGTGCCAGTAGTATGGTGCCCGTAGGATATTCACCCCTCCACTTT.

The gene calls are TRBV7-6 and TRBJ2-3, with D unclear. The V end was cut by 5 bases, the J end by 8 bases, with 23 bases between. The CDR3 consists of 16 residues. CDR1 is SGHVS and CDR2 is FNYEAQ in the germline V gene. Here the CDR3 DNA reads TGTGCCAGCAGCACCCAAGGGTTCCCACCAACCGGTACGCAGTATTTT. It encodes CASSTQGFPPTGTQYF.

This clone was observed once. The chain carries TRBV6-1 and TRBJ2-3; maybe TRBD2 (6 bases). Germline CDR1 reads MNHNS; CDR2 reads SASEGT. The V and J ends lost 4 bases and 3 bases respectively, with 14 bases between them. The CDR3 covers 15 residues. The CDR3, as DNA: TGTGCCAGCAGTGCTTTATGGGGGGTTACAGATACGCAGTATTTT. Translation gives CASSALWGVTDTQYF.

The V gene is TRBV4-1, the J gene TRBJ1-2; the match to TRBD1 covers 9 bases. Germline assignment: CDR1 MGHRA and CDR2 YSYEKL. The CDR3 runs to 13 residues. The trim removed 5 bases at V and 7 bases at J, leaving 5 bases unmatched. This CDR3 reads CASSLNRGLGYTF. DNA for the CDR3: TGCGCCAGCAGCTTAAACAGGGGGCTTGGCTACACCTTC.

The chain is built from TRBV30 and TRBJ1-4; 8 bases fit TRBD1. CDR1 is GTSNPN, CDR2 SVGIG, per germline (reference sequence). After removal of 7 bases from V and 7 bases from J, the junction contained 8 bases not matched to a gene. The CDR3 runs to 13 residues. Here the CDR3 reads CASRTGSIEKLFF. The CDR3 nucleotides read TGTGCCTCCCGGACAGGGTCTATTGAAAAACTGTTTTTT.

The chain employs TRBV19 and TRBJ1-5; possible D gene TRBD1, 5 bases. Germline V gives CDR1 LNHDA, CDR2 SQIVND (reference sequence). The V end was cut by 8 bases, the J end by 5 bases, with 19 bases between. The CDR3 is made up of 15 amino acids. CDR3 in DNA: TGTGCCAGTTCAATCCGGGACCTCGGTCATCAGCCCCAGCATTTT. Translation: CASSIRDLGHQPQHF.

Worth noting for this clone: The germline gene is not matched at one end of the junction; a read error may be the cause. The V gene is TRBV29-1, the J gene TRBJ2-7; 9 nucleotides line up with TRBD1. The CDR3 consists of 13 residues. The germline gives CDR1 SQVTM, CDR2 ANQGSEA. CDR3 coding DNA: TGCAGCGTGGAAGGGACAGGGAACTACGAGCAGTACTTC. Amino acids: CSVEGTGNYEQYF.